The 2 T cell receptor beta chains presented below share a single source sample, sequenced in a study of cytomegalovirus exposure and HLA in healthy donors. 13 Jbeta primers and 60 Vbeta primers were used for the PCR. Sequencing used immunoSEQ multiplex PCR; TCRdb keeps in-frame clones, though not all of them. This table holds 200,000 to 250,000 clones, approximately 82% found once. The sequencing sample was made of PBMCs. These receptors originate from a middle-aged woman in good health and CMV-seronegative.

The CDR3 here is CASSWELSVGGGRFGEQYF. CDR3 DNA: TGTGCCAGCAGCTGGGAGTTGTCGGTTGGCGGGGGCCGATTCGGGGAGCAGTACTTC. V usage is TRBV11-3 and J usage is TRBJ2-7; possible D gene TRBD2, 7 bases. Per germline, CDR1 SGHNT and CDR2 YENEEA. The CDR3 spans 19 residues. The V end lost 4 bases, the J end lost 7 bases, and 32 bases lay between the germline ends.

Concerning this clone: Other DNA sequences in the same sample also yield this CDR3. The chain joins TRBV29-1 to TRBJ2-1; D is unresolved. From germline, CDR1 is SQVTM and CDR2 ANQGSEA. V was trimmed by 5 bases and J by 3 bases, leaving 11 bases between them. CDR3 length: 13 amino acids. The CDR3 sequence: CSVSPYGYNEQFF. CDR3 coding DNA: TGCAGCGTTAGTCCCTACGGCTACAATGAGCAGTTCTTC.